This T cell receptor beta chain was found in a study of cytomegalovirus exposure and HLA in healthy donors. V lost 6 bases to trimming and J lost 1 base, with 6 bases between them. This CDR3 has 12 amino acids. Germline V CDR1 and CDR2: KGHSH, LQKENI. Study conclusions and caveats: The analysis excluded some indistinguishable V segments, including TRBV6-2 and TRBV6-3.

This clone was seen only a few times. Its target is not known. The PCR contained 60 Vbeta and 13 Jbeta primers. TCRdb's copy holds only in-frame clones and misses some; the assay was immunoSEQ multiplex PCR. The data contain fewer than 200,000 clones, 76% of them singletons. The receptor was derived from a female donor in good health and CMV-seronegative. This chain uses TRBV18 with TRBJ1-2; D gene unclear. Sequences were obtained from PBMCs. CDR3 sequence reads: CASSDNNYGYTF. Written as DNA, the CDR3 is TGTGCCAGCTCTGACAATAACTATGGCTACACCTTC.